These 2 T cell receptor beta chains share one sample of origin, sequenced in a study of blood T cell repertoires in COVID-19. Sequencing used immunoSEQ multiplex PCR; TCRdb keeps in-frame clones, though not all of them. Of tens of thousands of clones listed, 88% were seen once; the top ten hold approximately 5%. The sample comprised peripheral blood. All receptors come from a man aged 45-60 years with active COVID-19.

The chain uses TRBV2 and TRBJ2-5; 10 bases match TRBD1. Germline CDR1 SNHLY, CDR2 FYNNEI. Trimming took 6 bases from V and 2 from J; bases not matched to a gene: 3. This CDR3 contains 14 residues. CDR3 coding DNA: TGTGCCAGCAGCCGGGACAGGGGTCAAGAGACCCAGTACTTC. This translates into CASSRDRGQETQYF.

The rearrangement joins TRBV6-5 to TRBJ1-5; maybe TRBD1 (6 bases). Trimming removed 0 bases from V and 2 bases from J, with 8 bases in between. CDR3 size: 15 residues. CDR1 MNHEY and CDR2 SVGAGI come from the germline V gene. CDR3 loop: CASSYSNRGNQPQHF. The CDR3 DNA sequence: TGTGCCAGCAGTTACTCGAACAGGGGCAATCAGCCCCAGCATTTT.